This entry is about one TCR beta chain. The data are from a study of blood T cell repertoires in COVID-19. Looking at the study overall: The United States, Italy and Spain supplied acute and convalescent COVID-19 samples. Sample material is recorded as cDNA or gDNA derived from T cells, B-cell-depleted T cells, or PBMCs.

Trimming pared 0 bases from V and 9 bases from J, leaving 12 bases between. This CDR3 spans 14 amino acids. Germline CDR1 is SGDLS and CDR2 is YYNGEE. Only in-frame clones appear in the TCRdb table, and some are missing; sequencing was by immunoSEQ multiplex PCR. Among around 64,000 clones listed, approximately 84% were seen once. Sequenced material: peripheral blood. V is TRBV9 and J is TRBJ2-2, with TRBD2 as a possible D gene (6 bases). The TCR originated in a man aged 50 to 60 with active COVID-19. The CDR3, as DNA: TGTGCCAGCAGCGTAGGGGGGGAAGCGAGGGAGCTGTTTTTT. Its translation is CASSVGGEARELFF.